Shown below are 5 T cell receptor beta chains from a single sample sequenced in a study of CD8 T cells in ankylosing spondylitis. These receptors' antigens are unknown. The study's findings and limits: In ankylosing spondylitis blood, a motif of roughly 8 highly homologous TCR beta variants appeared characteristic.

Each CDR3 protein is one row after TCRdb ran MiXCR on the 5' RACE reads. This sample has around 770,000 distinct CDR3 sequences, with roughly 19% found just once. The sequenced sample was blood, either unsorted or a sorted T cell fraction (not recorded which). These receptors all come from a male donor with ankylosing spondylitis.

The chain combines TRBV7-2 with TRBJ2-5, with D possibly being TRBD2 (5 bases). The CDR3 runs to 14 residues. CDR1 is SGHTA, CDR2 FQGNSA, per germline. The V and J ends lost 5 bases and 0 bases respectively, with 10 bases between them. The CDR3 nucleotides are TGTGCCAGCAGCCGACCGGGATACCAAGAGACCCAGTACTTC. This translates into CASSRPGYQETQYF.

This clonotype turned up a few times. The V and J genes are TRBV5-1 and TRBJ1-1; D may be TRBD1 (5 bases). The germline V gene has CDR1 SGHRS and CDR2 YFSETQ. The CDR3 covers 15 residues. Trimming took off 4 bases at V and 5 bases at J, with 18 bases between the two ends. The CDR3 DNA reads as TGCGCCAGCAGCCCCACGCAGGGAAGGAAGACTGAAGCTTTCTTT. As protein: CASSPTQGRKTEAFF.

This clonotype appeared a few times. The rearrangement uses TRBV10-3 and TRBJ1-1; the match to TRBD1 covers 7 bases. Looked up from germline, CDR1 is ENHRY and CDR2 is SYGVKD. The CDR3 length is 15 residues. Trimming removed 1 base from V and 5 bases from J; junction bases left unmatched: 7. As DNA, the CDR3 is TGTGCCATCAGTGAGTACACAGGGGTAGGGACTGAAGCTTTCTTT. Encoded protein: CAISEYTGVGTEAFF.

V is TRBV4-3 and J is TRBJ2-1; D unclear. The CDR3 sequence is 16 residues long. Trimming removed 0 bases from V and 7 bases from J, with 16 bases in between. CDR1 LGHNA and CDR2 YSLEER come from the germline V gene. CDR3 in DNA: TGCGCCAGCAGCCAAGATCGGGCGGTCATGAGGAATGAGCAGTTCTTC. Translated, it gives CASSQDRAVMRNEQFF.

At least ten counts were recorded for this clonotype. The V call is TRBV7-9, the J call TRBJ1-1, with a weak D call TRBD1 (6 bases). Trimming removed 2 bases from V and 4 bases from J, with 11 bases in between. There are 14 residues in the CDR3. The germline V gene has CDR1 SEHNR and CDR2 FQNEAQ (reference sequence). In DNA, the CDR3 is TGTGCCAGCAGCTTAACAGGGCCGACCACTGAAGCTTTCTTT. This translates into CASSLTGPTTEAFF.